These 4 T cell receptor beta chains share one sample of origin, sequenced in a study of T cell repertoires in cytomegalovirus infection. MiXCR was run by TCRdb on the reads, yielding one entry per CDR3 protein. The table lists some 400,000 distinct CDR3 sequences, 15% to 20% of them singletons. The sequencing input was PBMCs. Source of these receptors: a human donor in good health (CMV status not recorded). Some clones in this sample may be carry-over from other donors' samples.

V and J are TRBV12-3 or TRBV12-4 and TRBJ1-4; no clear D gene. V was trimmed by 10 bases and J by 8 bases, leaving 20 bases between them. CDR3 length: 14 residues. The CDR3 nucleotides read TGTGCCACGACCGATCGGGGTCGAGGCGAAAAACTGTTTTTT. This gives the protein CATTDRGRGEKLFF.

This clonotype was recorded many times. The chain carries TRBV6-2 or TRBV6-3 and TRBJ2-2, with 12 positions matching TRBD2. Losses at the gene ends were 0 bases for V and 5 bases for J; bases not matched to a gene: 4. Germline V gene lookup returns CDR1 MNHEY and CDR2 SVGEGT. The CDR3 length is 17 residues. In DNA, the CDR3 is TGTGCCAGCAGTTACTCCCGACTAGCGGGAGTAACCGGGGAGCTGTTTTTT. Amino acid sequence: CASSYSRLAGVTGELFF.

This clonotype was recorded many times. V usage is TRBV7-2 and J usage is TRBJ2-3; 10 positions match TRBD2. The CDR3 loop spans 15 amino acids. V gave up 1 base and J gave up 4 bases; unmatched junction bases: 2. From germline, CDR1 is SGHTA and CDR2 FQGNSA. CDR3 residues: CASSLGTSGSDTQYF. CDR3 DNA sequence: TGTGCCAGCAGCTTAGGGACTAGCGGCTCAGATACGCAGTATTTT. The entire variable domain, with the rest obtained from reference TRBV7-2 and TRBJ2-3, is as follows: GAGVSQSPSNKVTEKGKDVELRCDPISGHTALYWYRQSLGQGLEFLIYFQGNSAPDKSGLPSDRFSAERTGGSVSTLTIQRTQQEDSAVYLCASSLGTSGSDTQYFGPGTRLTVL.

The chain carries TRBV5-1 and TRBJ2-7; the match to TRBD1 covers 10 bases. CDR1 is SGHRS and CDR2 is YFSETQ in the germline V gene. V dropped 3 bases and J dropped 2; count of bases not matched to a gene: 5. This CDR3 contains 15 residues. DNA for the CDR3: TGCGCCAGCAGCTCTCGGGACAGGGGAACCTACGAGCAGTACTTC. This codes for CASSSRDRGTYEQYF.